The rows below give T cell receptor beta chains drawn from one sample of a study of T cells in Graves' hyperthyroidism and ophthalmopathy. From the multiplex PCR reads, TCRdb called clonotypes with MiXCR, one entry per CDR3 protein. Here the sample spans 300,000 or so distinct CDR3 sequences, roughly 15% being singletons. The sequenced material came from blood. These receptors came from a man aged 25-45 years with Graves' hyperthyroidism. Both conserved end residues are part of each CDR3. The order of the fields is CDR3 DNA, CDR3 protein, clone size, V gene, D gene, CDR3 length, J gene. D genes are given only for firm matches. The listing skips clone size in some rows; elsewhere it reads once, few, many or a size class.

cdr3_nt: TGCGCCAGCAGTGAGTCGGGGACAGACAATGAGCAGTTCTTC; cdr3_aa: CASSESGTDNEQFF; clone_size: many; v_call: TRBV10-1; d_call: TRBD1; cdr3_length: 14; j_call: TRBJ2-1
cdr3_nt: TGTGCCAGCAGTCCAAGGTCTAGCGGGAGTGGGGGGAATGAGCAGTTCTTC; cdr3_aa: CASSPRSSGSGGNEQFF; clone_size: many; v_call: TRBV2; d_call: TRBD2; cdr3_length: 17; j_call: TRBJ2-1
cdr3_nt: TGTGCCAGCAGGGTCGGGGACACTGAAGCTTTCTTT; cdr3_aa: CASRVGDTEAFF; clone_size: many; v_call: TRBV6-1; d_call: -; cdr3_length: 12; j_call: TRBJ1-1
cdr3_nt: TGTGCCAGCAGGGGGACGGATTTTAATGAAAAACTGTTTTTT; cdr3_aa: CASRGTDFNEKLFF; clone_size: many; v_call: TRBV2; d_call: -; cdr3_length: 14; j_call: TRBJ1-4
cdr3_nt: TGTGCCAGCAGTTCGCTACCCGGGACAGGGGAGTCCTACGAGCAGTACTTC; cdr3_aa: CASSSLPGTGESYEQYF; clone_size: many; v_call: TRBV28; d_call: TRBD1; cdr3_length: 17; j_call: TRBJ2-7
cdr3_nt: TGTGCCACCACGCCCGGGGACAGGGGTGTATATGAGCAGTTCTTC; cdr3_aa: CATTPGDRGVYEQFF; clone_size: few; v_call: TRBV24-1; d_call: TRBD1; cdr3_length: 15; j_call: TRBJ2-1
cdr3_nt: TGTGCCAGCAGTGAAGGGCCAGGGAGGAGCGCAGATACGCAGTATTTT; cdr3_aa: CASSEGPGRSADTQYF; clone_size: few; v_call: TRBV6-1; d_call: -; cdr3_length: 16; j_call: TRBJ2-3
cdr3_nt: TGCGCCAGCAGCTCCCTGGGCACCACAGATACGCAGTATTTT; cdr3_aa: CASSSLGTTDTQYF; clone_size: once; v_call: TRBV5-1; d_call: -; cdr3_length: 14; j_call: TRBJ2-3
cdr3_nt: TGTGCCAGCAGCCAAGTAGCGGCGGGAGGGAAAGAGACCCAGTACTTC; cdr3_aa: CASSQVAAGGKETQYF; clone_size: many; v_call: TRBV4-2; d_call: TRBD2; cdr3_length: 16; j_call: TRBJ2-5
cdr3_nt: TGTGCCAGCAGCGGACAGTTTGAAGCTTTCTTT; cdr3_aa: CASSGQFEAFF; clone_size: many; v_call: TRBV28; d_call: -; cdr3_length: 11; j_call: TRBJ1-1
cdr3_nt: TGTGCCAGCACCCGGGACGTCCTGCGCACAGATACGCAGTATTTT; cdr3_aa: CASTRDVLRTDTQYF; clone_size: many; v_call: TRBV28; d_call: -; cdr3_length: 15; j_call: TRBJ2-3
cdr3_nt: TGCAGTGCTAGGGACGCCGGGAGGGCCACTAGGGATGAGCAGTTCTTC; cdr3_aa: CSARDAGRATRDEQFF; clone_size: -; v_call: TRBV20-1; d_call: TRBD2; cdr3_length: 16; j_call: TRBJ2-1
cdr3_nt: TGTGCCAGCAGCCAATGGGACACTCTGAACACTGAAGCTTTCTTT; cdr3_aa: CASSQWDTLNTEAFF; clone_size: -; v_call: TRBV14; d_call: -; cdr3_length: 15; j_call: TRBJ1-1
cdr3_nt: TGTGCCAGCACACTGGGGACGGAGCAGTACTTC; cdr3_aa: CASTLGTEQYF; clone_size: many; v_call: TRBV6-1; d_call: -; cdr3_length: 11; j_call: TRBJ2-7
cdr3_nt: TGTGCCAGCAGCTTTGCCCCTTGGGGGGGGACCGGGGAGCTGTTTTTT; cdr3_aa: CASSFAPWGGTGELFF; clone_size: -; v_call: TRBV7-6; d_call: TRBD2; cdr3_length: 16; j_call: TRBJ2-2
cdr3_nt: TGTGCCAGCGGGAAGGAGGGGGATCAGCCCCAGCATTTT; cdr3_aa: CASGKEGDQPQHF; clone_size: -; v_call: TRBV7-9; d_call: -; cdr3_length: 13; j_call: TRBJ1-5
cdr3_nt: TGTGCCAGCCGCAGCAGGTATGAGCAGTTCTTC; cdr3_aa: CASRSRYEQFF; clone_size: many; v_call: TRBV7-9; d_call: -; cdr3_length: 11; j_call: TRBJ2-1
cdr3_nt: TGTGCCAGCAGCCCGACAGTAGCGAACACCGGGGAGCTGTTTTTT; cdr3_aa: CASSPTVANTGELFF; clone_size: few; v_call: TRBV5-5; d_call: -; cdr3_length: 15; j_call: TRBJ2-2
cdr3_nt: TGTGCCAGCAGCTTGGCAGGCGGGCTCTCTGGAAACACCATATATTTT; cdr3_aa: CASSLAGGLSGNTIYF; clone_size: many; v_call: TRBV7-9; d_call: -; cdr3_length: 16; j_call: TRBJ1-3
cdr3_nt: TGTGCCAGCAATCGGGACAGAGCTTCTGGGGCCAACGTCCTGACTTTC; cdr3_aa: CASNRDRASGANVLTF; clone_size: many; v_call: TRBV2; d_call: TRBD1; cdr3_length: 16; j_call: TRBJ2-6
cdr3_nt: TGCAGTGCTACTGGCAGGGGGCTTACCTACGAGCAGTACTTC; cdr3_aa: CSATGRGLTYEQYF; clone_size: many; v_call: TRBV20-1; d_call: TRBD1; cdr3_length: 14; j_call: TRBJ2-7
cdr3_nt: TGCGCCAGCGCACAAAACCTAGCGGGAGGTTACGATGAGCAGTTCTTC; cdr3_aa: CASAQNLAGGYDEQFF; clone_size: -; v_call: TRBV4-1; d_call: TRBD2; cdr3_length: 16; j_call: TRBJ2-1
cdr3_nt: TGTGCCAGCAGCTTATTGGGGGGAGCAGAAGGGGCCAACGTCCTGACTTTC; cdr3_aa: CASSLLGGAEGANVLTF; clone_size: -; v_call: TRBV7-2; d_call: -; cdr3_length: 17; j_call: TRBJ2-6
cdr3_nt: TGTGCCAGCAGCCCAACCGGGACAGAGTTCTATGGCTACACCTTC; cdr3_aa: CASSPTGTEFYGYTF; clone_size: many; v_call: TRBV9; d_call: TRBD1; cdr3_length: 15; j_call: TRBJ1-2
cdr3_nt: TGTGCCAGCAGTGAGAAGCGACACAATGAGCAGTTCTTC; cdr3_aa: CASSEKRHNEQFF; clone_size: -; v_call: TRBV6-1; d_call: -; cdr3_length: 13; j_call: TRBJ2-1
cdr3_nt: TGTGCCAGCACCCCGGCAGGTGGGACAGATACGCAGTATTTT; cdr3_aa: CASTPAGGTDTQYF; clone_size: few; v_call: TRBV6-1; d_call: -; cdr3_length: 14; j_call: TRBJ2-3
cdr3_nt: TGTGCCAGCAGCGACAGGGCTCAAGGAAATGAGCAGTTCTTC; cdr3_aa: CASSDRAQGNEQFF; clone_size: many; v_call: TRBV5-5; d_call: TRBD1; cdr3_length: 14; j_call: TRBJ2-1
cdr3_nt: TGTGCCAGCAGCTTAGGAGACCAAGAGACCCAGTACTTC; cdr3_aa: CASSLGDQETQYF; clone_size: many; v_call: TRBV11-2; d_call: -; cdr3_length: 13; j_call: TRBJ2-5
cdr3_nt: TGCGCCAGCAGCTTGAGGTCAGGGTGGGAAGAGACCCAGTACTTC; cdr3_aa: CASSLRSGWEETQYF; clone_size: once; v_call: TRBV5-1; d_call: -; cdr3_length: 15; j_call: TRBJ2-5
cdr3_nt: TGTGCCACCAGTGATTTACCCGGACTAGCGGGAGGATCCGCCGGGGAGCTGTTTTTT; cdr3_aa: CATSDLPGLAGGSAGELFF; clone_size: few; v_call: TRBV24-1; d_call: TRBD2; cdr3_length: 19; j_call: TRBJ2-2
cdr3_nt: TGTGCCAGCAGTGAAGGGGGCGTGGGAGATACGCAGTATTTT; cdr3_aa: CASSEGGVGDTQYF; clone_size: many; v_call: TRBV28; d_call: TRBD1; cdr3_length: 14; j_call: TRBJ2-3
cdr3_nt: TGTGCCAGCTCACCAAGGGGCGGGAACTCCTACGAGCAGTACTTC; cdr3_aa: CASSPRGGNSYEQYF; clone_size: -; v_call: TRBV18; d_call: -; cdr3_length: 15; j_call: TRBJ2-7
cdr3_nt: TGTGCCAGCAGCTTACCTCCTAGCGACTCCTACGAGCAGTACTTC; cdr3_aa: CASSLPPSDSYEQYF; clone_size: few; v_call: TRBV7-9; d_call: -; cdr3_length: 15; j_call: TRBJ2-7
cdr3_nt: TGCGCCAGCAGCCAAGATCTGGGGGACAGGGATGGCTACACCTTC; cdr3_aa: CASSQDLGDRDGYTF; clone_size: few; v_call: TRBV4-1; d_call: TRBD1; cdr3_length: 15; j_call: TRBJ1-2
cdr3_nt: TGTGCCAGCAGCCAAGAAGGGCTAGCGGGAGGGGATGAGCAGTTCTTC; cdr3_aa: CASSQEGLAGGDEQFF; clone_size: few; v_call: TRBV4-2; d_call: TRBD2; cdr3_length: 16; j_call: TRBJ2-1
cdr3_nt: TGTGCCAGCAGTAGGGGTGAGGGCTCCTACGAGCAGTACTTC; cdr3_aa: CASSRGEGSYEQYF; clone_size: many; v_call: TRBV6-1; d_call: -; cdr3_length: 14; j_call: TRBJ2-7
cdr3_nt: TGTGCCAGCAAGGGGCGACTAGCGGGAGGTAATGGGTATTTT; cdr3_aa: CASKGRLAGGNGYF; clone_size: many; v_call: TRBV2; d_call: TRBD2; cdr3_length: 14; j_call: TRBJ2-3
cdr3_nt: TGTGCCACCAGTGATTATAAAGGGGGGTCCTACAATGAGCAGTTCTTC; cdr3_aa: CATSDYKGGSYNEQFF; clone_size: few; v_call: TRBV24-1; d_call: -; cdr3_length: 16; j_call: TRBJ2-1
cdr3_nt: TGTGCCAGCAGCTACGAGACTGTCTACTTC; cdr3_aa: CASSYETVYF; clone_size: -; v_call: TRBV11-2; d_call: -; cdr3_length: 10; j_call: TRBJ2-5
cdr3_nt: TGTGCCAGCAGCTGGACCGGGACTAGCGGGAGCGGTACAGATACGCAGTATTTT; cdr3_aa: CASSWTGTSGSGTDTQYF; clone_size: many; v_call: TRBV11-2; d_call: TRBD2; cdr3_length: 18; j_call: TRBJ2-3
cdr3_nt: TGTGCCAGCAGTTTGAGCTGGCGGCGCGAGCAGTACTTC; cdr3_aa: CASSLSWRREQYF; clone_size: many; v_call: TRBV28; d_call: -; cdr3_length: 13; j_call: TRBJ2-7
cdr3_nt: TGCAGTGCTAGAGACGTAGCGGGAGGGCCTCACGAGCAGTACTTC; cdr3_aa: CSARDVAGGPHEQYF; clone_size: many; v_call: TRBV20-1; d_call: TRBD2; cdr3_length: 15; j_call: TRBJ2-7
cdr3_nt: TGTGCCAGCAGTCTTCCCCCGGGGGCGGATAACTATGGCTACACCTTC; cdr3_aa: CASSLPPGADNYGYTF; clone_size: few; v_call: TRBV27; d_call: -; cdr3_length: 16; j_call: TRBJ1-2
cdr3_nt: TGTGCCAGCAGCTTACCCGACAGGGATAATGAGCAGTTCTTC; cdr3_aa: CASSLPDRDNEQFF; clone_size: many; v_call: TRBV7-9; d_call: TRBD1; cdr3_length: 14; j_call: TRBJ2-1
cdr3_nt: TGTGCCTGGAGAGGACAGGCGGATGAGCAGTTCTTC; cdr3_aa: CAWRGQADEQFF; clone_size: many; v_call: TRBV30; d_call: TRBD1; cdr3_length: 12; j_call: TRBJ2-1
cdr3_nt: TGTGCCAGCAGCATCAACACTGAAGCTTTCTTT; cdr3_aa: CASSINTEAFF; clone_size: many; v_call: TRBV7-9; d_call: -; cdr3_length: 11; j_call: TRBJ1-1
cdr3_nt: TGCAGTGCTAGAGAAAGGAGGGGGGCAGGGTTTAGGAACACTGAAGCTTTCTTT; cdr3_aa: CSARERRGAGFRNTEAFF; clone_size: -; v_call: TRBV20-1; d_call: -; cdr3_length: 18; j_call: TRBJ1-1
cdr3_nt: TGTGCCAGCAGCTCGGCTAGCGGGAGGGCAGGCGAGCAGTACTTC; cdr3_aa: CASSSASGRAGEQYF; clone_size: many; v_call: TRBV7-9; d_call: TRBD2; cdr3_length: 15; j_call: TRBJ2-7
cdr3_nt: TGTGCCAGCAGTTTTAGCGGGTATACTAGCACAGATACGCAGTATTTT; cdr3_aa: CASSFSGYTSTDTQYF; clone_size: -; v_call: TRBV28; d_call: TRBD2; cdr3_length: 16; j_call: TRBJ2-3
cdr3_nt: TGTGCCAGCACCCCCGGCGGTCATCAAATGGGCACCATATATTTT; cdr3_aa: CASTPGGHQMGTIYF; clone_size: few; v_call: TRBV14; d_call: -; cdr3_length: 15; j_call: TRBJ1-3
cdr3_nt: TGTGCCAGCAAAAGTCGGCACCTGAACACCGGGGAGCTGTTTTTT; cdr3_aa: CASKSRHLNTGELFF; clone_size: few; v_call: TRBV7-2; d_call: -; cdr3_length: 15; j_call: TRBJ2-2
cdr3_nt: TGTGCCAGCAGTTACTCGGGAGCGGGAGTCTATGAGCAGTTCTTC; cdr3_aa: CASSYSGAGVYEQFF; clone_size: many; v_call: TRBV6-5; d_call: TRBD2; cdr3_length: 15; j_call: TRBJ2-1
cdr3_nt: TGTGCCAGCAGCGTAGAGACAGCATCCTACGAGCAGTACTTC; cdr3_aa: CASSVETASYEQYF; clone_size: few; v_call: TRBV9; d_call: -; cdr3_length: 14; j_call: TRBJ2-7
cdr3_nt: TGTGCCTGGAGTCCCCACGGACTTGATACGCAGTATTTT; cdr3_aa: CAWSPHGLDTQYF; clone_size: many; v_call: TRBV30; d_call: -; cdr3_length: 13; j_call: TRBJ2-3